The T cell receptor (beta chain) under discussion was sequenced for a study of blood T cell repertoires in COVID-19. This clone appeared a single time. Measured with immunoSEQ multiplex PCR; TCRdb has only the in-frame clones, and not every one. The repertoire includes approximately 450,000 clones, 80% to 90% of them detected once, and 1.1% sits in the top ten. Grouping used clinical history reported by participants in a survey and questionnaire. The clonotype comes from a man younger than 40 who had recovered from COVID-19. The sequencing input was PBMCs or T cells enriched from blood (not recorded which).

The DNA for the CDR3 is TGTGCCATCAGCGCCGACGCACAGGGGGCCCAGCATTTT. Its protein is CAISADAQGAQHF. This rearrangement joins TRBV10-3 to TRBJ1-5, with 8 bases fitting TRBD1. The length of the CDR3 is 13 residues. Trimming cost V 6 bases and J 11 bases; bases outside gene matches: 9. Looked up from germline, CDR1 is ENHRY and CDR2 is SYGVKD.